The present TCR beta chain was sequenced within a study of OX40 agonist ivuxolimab in advanced cancers. At the level of the whole study: Ivuxolimab was a fully human IgG2 agonistic monoclonal antibody targeting the costimulatory receptor OX40 (CD134). Intravenous ivuxolimab was administered to patients every 2 weeks at six dose levels: 0.01, 0.1, 0.3, 1.5, 3 and 10 mg/kg. Of the roughly 52 dose-escalation patients, hepatocellular carcinoma was present in roughly 19, melanoma in roughly 15, renal cell carcinoma in 9 and head and neck cancer in 9. Patients were allowed to have had prior anti-PD-1, anti-PD-L1 or anti-CTLA-4 therapy, and 40% to 45% of the dose-escalation patients had previously received checkpoint inhibitors. Peripheral TCRbeta sequencing was intended to test whether TCR sequence diversity was altered and clonal T-cell expansion was caused by ivuxolimab. Partial responses occurred in three dose-escalation patients, of whom one had hepatocellular carcinoma and two had cutaneous melanoma. A male proportion of around 80% and a mean age of 60 years, ranging from about 23 to 90, were recorded for the dose-escalation cohort. The paper reports the monotherapy dose-escalation portion (N of about 47 patients) of the phase I ivuxolimab trial. Here is what the overall study found, with its caveats: The antigen specificity of the clonally expanded peripheral T cells was not determined. At doses of 0.1 to 3.0 mg/kg, clonal expansion of both CD4+ and CD8+ blood T cells was observed from baseline to week 6. In the 0.1-3.0 mg/kg groups, partial responders were among the patients with the lowest normalized peripheral clonal expansion, particularly in CD8+ T cells. Low levels of normalized T-cell clonal expansion were also seen in some patients who did not respond. After ivuxolimab, CD8+ T cells had more expanded clones than CD4+ T cells on average.

Patients with autoimmune disease history or receiving systemic immunosuppression were excluded from the trial. In every dose cohort, peripheral blood was drawn for TCR sequencing at baseline, cycle 4 day 1, and cycle 7 day 1. The samples were drawn from a first-in-human, open-label, multicenter phase I dose-escalation trial of ivuxolimab. The trial enrolled adults with locally advanced or metastatic head and neck squamous cell, hepatocellular, melanoma or renal cell carcinoma. Before TCR sequencing, CD4+ T cells and CD8+ T cells from peripheral blood were sorted into separate populations. The CDR3 goes from the cysteine to the phenylalanine over 16 residues. Only CDR3 DNA remains: 48 bases, in frame from the first base. Germline trimming amounts to 3 bases on V and 4 bases on J, with 10 as the count of junction bases outside the gene matches. CDR1 and CDR2 (SEHNR, FQNEAQ) derive from the germline V gene (reference sequence).

As for this clone: Its antigen target is currently unknown. Within one base of it there is no much larger clone, and no base qualities were kept.

Genomic DNA was isolated from the sorted cells so that the TCRbeta CDR3 region could be sequenced. The immunoSEQ Assay was used for sequencing of TCRbeta CDR3 regions. In TCRdb, the immuneACCESS table is reduced to in-frame sequences with V and J assigned. These tables do not hold every clone; where another copy was compared, an unresolved V gene accounts for under half, and the others remain unexplained. This sample comprises 60,000 or so clones, roughly 84% of them detected only once. The ten largest account for around 30% of the sample. The chain is encoded by TRBV7-9 joined to TRBJ2-3; 7 central nucleotides agree with TRBD1. This sequence originates from an adult with an advanced solid tumor such as melanoma, head and neck, liver or kidney cancer. The sequenced sample was CD4+ or CD8+ T cells sorted from blood, obtained in a trial of the OX40 agonist ivuxolimab. The CDR3 protein: CASSFPQWDSADTQYF. The DNA reads TGTGCCAGCAGCTTCCCCCAATGGGACAGCGCAGATACGCAGTATTTT.